The T cell receptor (beta chain) described here comes from a study of T cell clones after liver transplantation. Study at large: As an antigen-independent comparator, third-party-reactive TCRbeta sequences came from pre-transplant mixed lymphocyte reactions. Patients counted as tolerant after at least one year off all immunosuppression, enzymes not exceeding twice normal. Study observations and caveats: A larger donor-reactive than third-party decline suggested partial antigen-specific deletion.

Clones were read by immunoSEQ multiplex PCR, and TCRdb kept only the in-frame ones, dropping some. Of 20,000 or so clones in the sample, about 93% were seen once. A note on this clone: Its target is unknown.

The length of the CDR3 is 14 residues. Per germline, CDR1 SGHRS and CDR2 YFSETQ. V shed 3 bases and J shed 4 bases, with 13 bases lying between them. This chain uses TRBV5-1 with TRBJ1-2; TRBD1 is a possible D gene (5 bases). The input for sequencing was CD8+ T cells from blood, taken about 26 months after liver transplant. The clonotype comes from a human patient who received a liver transplant. Among the T cells, some may be from the graft donor. In nucleotides, the CDR3 is TGCGCCAGCAGCTCGGCAGGGCCTCTCTATGGCTACACCTTC. This encodes CASSSAGPLYGYTF.